This T cell receptor beta chain was identified in a study of spatial heterogeneity in lung cancer. For the study at large: Each time, sequencing found more beta-chain sequences than alpha-chain sequences. In raw reads, more than 9.5 appearances on average were recorded for each unique TCR and UMI combination.

Each CDR3 protein is one row after TCRdb ran MiXCR on the 5' RACE reads. Of around 12,000 distinct CDR3 sequences in the sample, over 3% were seen once. This clonotype was recorded at least ten times. Its cognate antigen is unknown. Time point defined: sample taken at primary tumor resection. Whole RNA, isolated from tumor, nontumor lung or frozen PBMC, was sequenced without prior sorting. CDR3 size: 15 residues. The J segment lost 2 bases and the V segment lost 2 bases, leaving 4 bases of the junction unmatched. CDR1 SGHRS and CDR2 YFSETQ come from the germline V gene. Notes on the study in general: In tumors, expanded intratumoral alpha and beta TCR counts tracked mutation counts.

Sequences were derived from lung tumor tissue, sampled at surgery. The chain couples TRBV5-1 to TRBJ2-3; TRBD1 aligns across 8 bases. The TCR originated in a male donor with early-stage non-small cell lung cancer. The CDR3 bases are TGCGCCAGCAGCTTTCGGACAGGGACCACAGATACGCAGTATTTT. This encodes CASSFRTGTTDTQYF.